A single sample is the source of the 18 T cell receptor beta chains below, sequenced in a study of vaccination and CD4 T cells after COVID-19. Treatment of the sample: approximately nine-day PBMC culture with coronavirus spike peptide pools or control peptides (ViraFEST assay). An Oncomine TCR Beta short-read assay was used to sequence the DNA from cultured CD4+ T cells. MiXCR, applied by TCRdb to the PCR reads, yields one record per CDR3 protein. The sample lists just under 20,000 distinct CDR3 sequences, roughly 46% occurring once. Their recognized antigens are unknown. The source material was CD4+ T cells from blood, cultured in vitro, sampled before SARS-CoV-2 vaccination. These receptor sequences come from a human donor who had recovered from COVID-19.

This clonotype was counted only a few times. The chain employs TRBV15 and TRBJ2-1; 11 nucleotides align to TRBD2. V trimming: 3 bases; J trimming: 4 bases; junction bases outside the gene matches: 11. CDR1 is LNHNV and CDR2 is YYDKDF in the germline V gene (reference sequence). The length of the CDR3 is 18 residues. CDR3 protein: CATSRDSATSGSYNEQFF. The DNA for the CDR3 is TGTGCCACCAGCAGGGATTCGGCAACTAGCGGGAGTTACAATGAGCAGTTCTTC.

The gene calls are TRBV7-3 and TRBJ1-2; no clear D gene. Trimming pared 5 bases from V and 7 bases from J, leaving 14 bases between. CDR1 is SGHTA and CDR2 is FQGTGA in the germline V gene. CDR3 length: 13 amino acids. The CDR3 here is CASSTDWVFGYTF. CDR3 nucleotide sequence: TGTGCCAGCAGCACGGACTGGGTCTTTGGCTACACCTTC.

This clonotype was counted only a few times. J is TRBJ1-5 and V is TRBV20-1; the D gene is possibly TRBD1 (5 bases). CDR3 length: 16 residues. Germline assignment: CDR1 DFQATT and CDR2 SNEGSKA (reference sequence). V was clipped by 0 bases and J by 5 bases, with 17 bases between them. The CDR3 DNA reads TGCAGTGCTAGAGAAGGGGACTTTAGGGACCATCAGCCCCAGCATTTT. Its translation is CSAREGDFRDHQPQHF.

This chain uses TRBV19 with TRBJ1-5, with unresolved D. The germline V gene encodes CDR1 LNHDA and CDR2 SQIVND (reference sequence). The CDR3 consists of 14 residues. V was shortened by 5 bases and J by 5 bases, with 13 bases between the two germline ends. In DNA form, the CDR3 reads TGTGCCAGTAGTCCTAGACACGGAGATCAGCCCCAGCATTTT. This encodes CASSPRHGDQPQHF.

This clonotype was recorded a few times. The V gene is TRBV6-1, the J gene TRBJ1-6; D unresolved. V lost 7 bases and J lost 4, with 2 bases in between. This CDR3 is built from 11 residues. The V gene's germline CDR1 is MNHNS and CDR2 SASEGT. DNA for the CDR3: TGTGCCAGCAAGTATAATTCACCCCTCCACTTT. Its translation is CASKYNSPLHF.

This clonotype was seen more than once but under ten times. V gene TRBV6-5 combines with J gene TRBJ1-2; D remains unclear. The germline CDR1 and CDR2 sequences are MNHEY and SVGAGI. The CDR3 loop spans 13 amino acids. Trimming removed 4 bases at V and 2 bases at J, with 8 bases between. The CDR3 sequence is CASSSGANYGYTF. CDR3 DNA sequence: TGTGCCAGCAGTTCTGGCGCCAACTATGGCTACACCTTC.

This clonotype was detected only a few times. This chain connects TRBV12-3 or TRBV12-4 to TRBJ1-5, with 9 bases lining up with TRBD1. The trim removed 6 bases at V and 3 bases at J, leaving 3 bases unmatched. This CDR3 has 14 amino acids. The CDR3 is CASSGTGNNQPQHF. In nucleotides, the CDR3 is TGTGCCAGCAGCGGGACAGGGAACAATCAGCCCCAGCATTTT.

For this clonotype: Likely a read error: the CDR3 ends without its conserved phenylalanine or tryptophan. The chain has TRBV4-1 and TRBJ2-3, with 9 nucleotides matching TRBD1. CDR3 length: 15 residues. The V gene's germline CDR1 is MGHRA and CDR2 YSYEKL. After removal of 4 bases from V and 0 bases from J, the junction contained 2 bases not matched to a gene. In nucleotides, the CDR3 is TGCGCCAGCAGCCCGGGACAGGGAAGCACAGATACGCAGTATCTT. This translates into CASSPGQGSTDTQYL.

The rearrangement uses TRBV6-1 and TRBJ2-1; tentatively, D is TRBD1 or TRBD2 (5 bases each). The CDR3 sequence is 15 residues long. Trimming took off 6 bases at V and 4 bases at J, with 16 bases between the two ends. Germline values: CDR1 MNHNS, CDR2 SASEGT. In DNA form, the CDR3 reads TGTGCCAGCAGACCGACTGGTGGGGGTTACAATGAGCAGTTCTTC. Its translation is CASRPTGGGYNEQFF.

This clonotype was detected only a few times. The chain employs TRBV6-1 and TRBJ1-5; no firm D call. The CDR3 covers 17 residues. Trimming stripped 2 bases from V and 4 bases from J, with 18 bases between. CDR1 and CDR2 from the germline V gene are MNHNS and SASEGT. This CDR3 is CASSEISGTTLNQPQHF. In DNA form, the CDR3 reads TGTGCCAGCAGTGAAATCTCAGGAACGACGCTAAATCAGCCCCAGCATTTT.

In its sample, this clonotype was seen a few times. The chain uses TRBV6-2 or TRBV6-3 and TRBJ1-1; D is unclear. V dropped 5 bases and J dropped 4 bases, with 14 bases sitting between them. This CDR3 spans 14 amino acids. CDR1 and CDR2 from the germline V gene are MNHEY and SVGEGT. CDR3 coding DNA: TGTGCCAGCAGTCCTTATGGGCACGTCACTGAAGCTTTCTTT. This codes for CASSPYGHVTEAFF.

Only one count was recorded for this clonotype. This chain joins TRBV7-3 and TRBJ2-3; D gene ambiguous. V lost 1 base, J lost 0 bases, and 11 bases lay in between. Germline CDR1 is SGHTA and CDR2 is FQGTGA. This CDR3 spans 16 amino acids. The DNA of the CDR3 is TGTGCCAGCAGCTTAAGTGTCCCTTCTAGCACAGATACGCAGTATTTT. This gives the protein CASSLSVPSSTDTQYF.

In this sample, this clonotype turned up a few times. J is TRBJ1-2 and V is TRBV27; D call uncertain. V was pared by 4 bases and J by 0 bases, with 15 bases between. This CDR3 region has 16 residues. Germline V gene data show CDR1 as MNHEY and CDR2 as SMNVEV (reference sequence). The CDR3 spells CASSYVPRPANYGYTF. CDR3 bases: TGTGCCAGCAGTTACGTGCCGAGACCGGCTAACTATGGCTACACCTTC.

This sequence joins TRBV7-8 and TRBJ2-1, with 12 bases that match TRBD2. This CDR3 comprises 16 residues. After removal of 4 bases from V and 8 bases from J, the junction contained 9 bases not matched to a gene. Germline CDR1 SGHVS, CDR2 FQNEAQ. CDR3 amino acids: CASSSYRLAGGYEQFF. Written as DNA, the CDR3 is TGTGCCAGCAGCTCCTACCGGCTAGCGGGAGGGTATGAGCAGTTCTTC.

The chain employs TRBV25-1 and TRBJ1-1; 8 nucleotides match TRBD1. Per germline, CDR1 MGHDK and CDR2 SYGVNS. CDR3 length equals 16 residues. V was pared by 7 bases and J by 10 bases, with 20 bases of the junction left unmatched. CDR3: CASTGTGGLAGGRAFF. As DNA, the CDR3 is TGTGCCAGCACGGGAACAGGGGGTCTGGCAGGAGGTCGAGCTTTCTTT.

V usage is TRBV7-2 and J usage is TRBJ2-5; 11 bases align to TRBD2. From germline, CDR1 is SGHTA and CDR2 FQGNSA. The CDR3 is 17 amino acids. V shed 5 bases and J 5 bases; nucleotides not matched to a gene: 13. This CDR3 is CASSHRGSGREGETQYF. DNA of the CDR3: TGTGCCAGCAGCCACAGGGGTAGCGGGAGGGAGGGGGAGACCCAGTACTTC.

The rearrangement joins TRBV10-3 to TRBJ1-4; D might be TRBD1 (5 bases). The CDR3 spans 13 residues. Germline CDR1 and CDR2: ENHRY and SYGVKD. Trimming left V 6 bases short and J 7 bases short, with 12 bases between. DNA for the CDR3: TGTGCCATCAGGGGTGAGGGGAGTGAAAAACTGTTTTTT. It specifies CAIRGEGSEKLFF.

This clonotype was counted between two and nine times. V and J are TRBV2 and TRBJ2-5; D is unclear. Deletions cut 11 bases from V and 3 bases from J, with 13 bases between. The CDR3 length is 12 residues. The germline V gene has CDR1 SNHLY and CDR2 FYNNEI. The CDR3 protein is CAGSWVEETQYF. In DNA form, the CDR3 reads TGTGCCGGAAGCTGGGTTGAAGAGACCCAGTACTTC. Based on the CDR3 plus reference TRBV2 and TRBJ2-5, the full variable domain is EPEVTQTPSHQVTQMGQEVILRCVPISNHLYFYWYRQILGQKVEFLVSFYNNEISEKSEIFDDQFSVERPDGSNFTLKIRSTKLEDSAMYFCAGSWVEETQYFGPGTRLLVL.